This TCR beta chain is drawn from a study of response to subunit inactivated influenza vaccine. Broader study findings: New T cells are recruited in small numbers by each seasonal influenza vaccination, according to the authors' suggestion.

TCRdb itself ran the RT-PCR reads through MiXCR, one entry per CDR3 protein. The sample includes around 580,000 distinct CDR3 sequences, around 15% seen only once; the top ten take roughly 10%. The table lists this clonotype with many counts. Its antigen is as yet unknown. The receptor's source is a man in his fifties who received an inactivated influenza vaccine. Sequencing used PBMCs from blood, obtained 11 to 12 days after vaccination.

The CDR3 sequence: CASSLSGGPSYEQYF. As DNA, the CDR3 is TGCGCCAGCAGCCTAAGCGGGGGTCCCTCCTACGAGCAGTACTTC. The chain combines TRBV4-1 with TRBJ2-7; 8 bases line up with TRBD2. The CDR3 loop spans 15 amino acids. The trim removed 4 bases at V and 0 bases at J, leaving 5 bases unmatched. The germline V gene has CDR1 MGHRA and CDR2 YSYEKL.